This T cell receptor beta chain is drawn from a study of early T cells in non-severe SARS-CoV-2 infection. The germline V gene has CDR1 SEHNR and CDR2 FQNEAQ (reference sequence). The CDR3 runs 13 residues. The V end was cut by 5 bases, the J end by 5 bases, with 13 bases between. This clonotype was recorded at least ten times. One entry per CDR3 protein results from TCRdb running MiXCR on the 5' RACE reads. The table includes 65,000 to 70,000 distinct CDR3 sequences, roughly 10% detected once. This receptor was obtained from an adult who was a healthcare worker with PCR-confirmed SARS-CoV-2 infection or an uninfected control (not recorded which). The V gene is TRBV7-9, the J gene TRBJ2-7; weak D call: TRBD2 (5 bases). Sequencing used whole blood. CDR3 nucleotides: TGTGCCAGCAGCCCTACTAGTCCCCACGAGCAGTACTTC. This sequence encodes CASSPTSPHEQYF.